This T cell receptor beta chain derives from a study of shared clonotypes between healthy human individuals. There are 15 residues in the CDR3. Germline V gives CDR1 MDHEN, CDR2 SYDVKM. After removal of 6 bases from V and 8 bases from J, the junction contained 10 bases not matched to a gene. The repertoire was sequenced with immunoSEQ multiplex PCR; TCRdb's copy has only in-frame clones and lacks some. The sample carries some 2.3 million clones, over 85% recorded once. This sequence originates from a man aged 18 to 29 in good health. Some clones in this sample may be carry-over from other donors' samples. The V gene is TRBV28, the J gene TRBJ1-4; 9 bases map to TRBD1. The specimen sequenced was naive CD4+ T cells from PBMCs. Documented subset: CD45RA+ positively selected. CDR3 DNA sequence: TGTGCCAGCAGCGGATTGGACAGGGGTGGGGAAAAACTGTTTTTT. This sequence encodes CASSGLDRGGEKLFF.